This T cell receptor (beta chain) was sequenced during a study of blood T cells in healthy people across ages. Findings of the study overall: Age advanced and TCR beta diversity per million T cells fell, roughly linearly. The long-lived group displayed more naive CD4+ cells, plus higher diversity, than the aged donors did. Researchers report that TCR beta diversity correlated strongly with naive T cell percentage.

Caucasian, healthy and from Russia, the donors were aged between about 6 and 100. The CDR3 has 15 amino acids. J lost 5 bases, V lost 4 bases, and 8 bases had no gene match. Per germline, CDR1 SGHTA and CDR2 FQGNSA. Using a J-beta primer mix together with a sample-barcoded 5' primer, a second PCR was run for about 7 to 12 cycles. MiXCR was run by TCRdb on the 5' RACE reads, yielding one entry per CDR3 protein. This repertoire shows some 1.5 million distinct CDR3 sequences, 25% to 30% found once; its top ten account for roughly 8.2%. For this clonotype: Its specificity is unknown. Since a much larger clone is just one base distant, this may be a read error.

This chain connects TRBV7-2 to TRBJ2-3; 8 bases fit TRBD1. Sequenced material: blood. The source is a woman aged 25 to 39 in good health. The chain's CDR3 is CASSSPGTGGDTQYF. CDR3 nucleotides: TGTGCCAGCAGCTCTCCCGGGACAGGAGGAGATACGCAGTATTTT.